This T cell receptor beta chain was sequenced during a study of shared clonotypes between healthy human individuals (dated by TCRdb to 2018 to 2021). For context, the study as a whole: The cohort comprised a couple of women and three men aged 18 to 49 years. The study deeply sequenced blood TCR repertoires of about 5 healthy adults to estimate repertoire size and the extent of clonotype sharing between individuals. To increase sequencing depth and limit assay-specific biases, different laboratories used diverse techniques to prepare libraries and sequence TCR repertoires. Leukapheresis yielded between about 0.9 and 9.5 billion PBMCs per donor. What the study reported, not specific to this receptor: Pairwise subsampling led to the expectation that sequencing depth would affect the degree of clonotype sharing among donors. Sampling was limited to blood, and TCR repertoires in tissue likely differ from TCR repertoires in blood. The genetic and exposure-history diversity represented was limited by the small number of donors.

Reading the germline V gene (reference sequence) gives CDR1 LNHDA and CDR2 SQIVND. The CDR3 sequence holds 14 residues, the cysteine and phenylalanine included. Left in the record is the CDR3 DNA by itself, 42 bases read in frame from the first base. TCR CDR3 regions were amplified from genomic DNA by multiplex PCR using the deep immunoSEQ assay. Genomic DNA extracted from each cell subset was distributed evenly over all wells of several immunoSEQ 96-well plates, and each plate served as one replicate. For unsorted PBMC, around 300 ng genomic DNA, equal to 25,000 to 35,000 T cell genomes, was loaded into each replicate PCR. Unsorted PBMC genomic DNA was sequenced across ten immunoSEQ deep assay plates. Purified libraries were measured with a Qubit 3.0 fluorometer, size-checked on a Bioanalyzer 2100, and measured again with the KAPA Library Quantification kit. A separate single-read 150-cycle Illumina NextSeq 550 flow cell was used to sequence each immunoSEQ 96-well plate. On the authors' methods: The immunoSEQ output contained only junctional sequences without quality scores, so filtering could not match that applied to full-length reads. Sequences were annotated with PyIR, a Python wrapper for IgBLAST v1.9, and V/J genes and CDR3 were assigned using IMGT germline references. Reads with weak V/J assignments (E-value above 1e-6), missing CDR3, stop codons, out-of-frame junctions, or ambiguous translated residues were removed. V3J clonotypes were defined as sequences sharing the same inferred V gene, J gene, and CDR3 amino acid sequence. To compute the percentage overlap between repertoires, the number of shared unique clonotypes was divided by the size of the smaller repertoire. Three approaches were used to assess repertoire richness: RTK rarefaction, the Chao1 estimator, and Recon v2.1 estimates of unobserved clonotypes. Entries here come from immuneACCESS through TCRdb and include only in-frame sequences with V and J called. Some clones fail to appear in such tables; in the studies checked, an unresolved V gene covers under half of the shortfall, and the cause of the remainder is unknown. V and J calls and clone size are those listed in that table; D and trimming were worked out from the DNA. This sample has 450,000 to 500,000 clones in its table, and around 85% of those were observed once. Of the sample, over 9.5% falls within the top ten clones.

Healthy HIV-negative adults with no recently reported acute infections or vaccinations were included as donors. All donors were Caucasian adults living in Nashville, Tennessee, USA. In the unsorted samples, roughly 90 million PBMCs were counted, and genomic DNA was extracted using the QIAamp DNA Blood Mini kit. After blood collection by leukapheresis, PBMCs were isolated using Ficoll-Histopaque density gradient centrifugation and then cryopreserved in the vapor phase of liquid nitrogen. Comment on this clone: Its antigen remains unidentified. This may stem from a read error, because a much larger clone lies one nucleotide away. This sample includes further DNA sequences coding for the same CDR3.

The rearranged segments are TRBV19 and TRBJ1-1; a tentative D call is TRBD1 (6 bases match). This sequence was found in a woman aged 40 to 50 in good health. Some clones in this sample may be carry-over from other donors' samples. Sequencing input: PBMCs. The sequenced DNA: TGTGCAAGTAGTATAAGAGGGGGGGACACTGAAGCTTTCTTT. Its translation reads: CASSIRGGDTEAFF.